What follows describes a single T cell receptor beta chain. The antigen remains unidentified. The data were taken from a study of T cells in Graves' hyperthyroidism and ophthalmopathy. Study-wide points: The model forecast ophthalmopathy, anticipating it by a median around 6.5 months before onset.

TCR beta CDR3 regions were amplified from RNA. HTBI primers drove first-round RT-PCR of the TCR CDR3. In TCRdb, the multiplex PCR reads were re-called with MiXCR into one record per CDR3 protein. The sample lists approximately 410,000 distinct CDR3 sequences; about 15% were seen once. Disease lasting under 3 months, a NOSPECS grade of at least 4, and a Clinical Activity Score of at least 3 were features of the ophthalmopathy patients. The sample consisted of blood. This receptor was taken from a man aged 18-30 years with Graves' ophthalmopathy.

CDR3 nucleotide sequence: TGTGCCCACGGGGGGTTGAGTTCTGGAAACACCATATATTTT. Translating gives CAHGGLSSGNTIYF. This sequence joins TRBV7-2 and TRBJ1-3, with D possibly being TRBD1 (5 bases). CDR1 and CDR2 (germline): SGHTA, FQGNSA. Trimming shortened V by 11 bases and J by 1 base, and 15 bases separated the two germline ends. The CDR3 totals 14 residues.